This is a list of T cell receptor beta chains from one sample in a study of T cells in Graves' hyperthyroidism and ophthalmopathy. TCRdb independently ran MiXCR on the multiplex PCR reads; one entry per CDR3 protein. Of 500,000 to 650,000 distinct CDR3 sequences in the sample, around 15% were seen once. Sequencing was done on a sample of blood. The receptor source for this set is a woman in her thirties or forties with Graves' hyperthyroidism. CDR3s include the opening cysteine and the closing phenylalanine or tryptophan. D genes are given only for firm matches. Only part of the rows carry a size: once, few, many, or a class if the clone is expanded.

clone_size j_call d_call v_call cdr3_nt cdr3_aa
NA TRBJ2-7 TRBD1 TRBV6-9 TGTGCCAGCAGTTATTCCGGGACAGGGTGGTACGAGCAGTACTTC CASSYSGTGWYEQYF
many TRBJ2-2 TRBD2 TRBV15 TGTGCCACCAGCAGGCGCCCGGGACTACAAACCGGGGAGCTGTTTTTT CATSRRPGLQTGELFF
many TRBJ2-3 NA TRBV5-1 TGCGCCAGCAGCCCGTCTCAGGGCGGGATAGACACAGATACGCAGTATTTT CASSPSQGGIDTDTQYF
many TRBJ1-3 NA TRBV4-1 TGCGCCAGCAGCCCCGACCCGTCTGGTGTGAGCTCTGGAAACACCATATATTTT CASSPDPSGVSSGNTIYF
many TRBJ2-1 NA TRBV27 TGTGCCAGCAGTAAACAGGGAGGGGGGAGGAATGAGCAGTTCTTC CASSKQGGGRNEQFF
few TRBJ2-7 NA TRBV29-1 TGCAGCGTCCAAGGGGGGAAGAATGGCGAGCAGTACTTC CSVQGGKNGEQYF
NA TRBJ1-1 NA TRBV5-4 TGTGCCAGCAGCCCGTACAGGGCCGCTATGAACACTGAAGCTTTCTTT CASSPYRAAMNTEAFF
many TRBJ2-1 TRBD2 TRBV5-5 TGTGCCAGCAGCTTGGACGAACTAGCGTCCAATGAGCAGTTCTTC CASSLDELASNEQFF
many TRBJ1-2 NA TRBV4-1 TGTGCCAGCAGCCAAGACAACTATGGCTACACCTTC CASSQDNYGYTF
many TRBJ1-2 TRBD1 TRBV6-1 TGTGCCAGCAACGACGGGACAGGCGATACTAACTATGGCTACACCTTC CASNDGTGDTNYGYTF